This T cell receptor beta chain was captured by sequencing in a study of T cells in Graves' hyperthyroidism and ophthalmopathy. Trimming shortened V by 4 bases and J by 2 bases, and 11 bases separated the two germline ends. Germline values: CDR1 MGHRA, CDR2 YSYEKL. There are 14 residues in the CDR3. Lactation, pregnancy, other autoimmune disease or uncontrolled infection excluded patients. RNA transcripts provided the source from which TCR beta CDR3 regions were amplified. HTBI primers were the set used in a first-round RT-PCR of the TCR CDR3. MiXCR was run by TCRdb on the multiplex PCR reads, yielding one entry per CDR3 protein. The table records 400,000 to 500,000 distinct CDR3 sequences, 13% to 15% of them present only once.

This receptor was obtained from a woman aged 18-29 years with Graves' hyperthyroidism. The rearrangement links TRBV4-1 to TRBJ1-1; D is undetermined. The sample consisted of blood. CDR3 nucleotide sequence: TGCGCCAGCAGCCCTAGGAGTTTCAACACTGAAGCTTTCTTT. Translating it yields CASSPRSFNTEAFF.